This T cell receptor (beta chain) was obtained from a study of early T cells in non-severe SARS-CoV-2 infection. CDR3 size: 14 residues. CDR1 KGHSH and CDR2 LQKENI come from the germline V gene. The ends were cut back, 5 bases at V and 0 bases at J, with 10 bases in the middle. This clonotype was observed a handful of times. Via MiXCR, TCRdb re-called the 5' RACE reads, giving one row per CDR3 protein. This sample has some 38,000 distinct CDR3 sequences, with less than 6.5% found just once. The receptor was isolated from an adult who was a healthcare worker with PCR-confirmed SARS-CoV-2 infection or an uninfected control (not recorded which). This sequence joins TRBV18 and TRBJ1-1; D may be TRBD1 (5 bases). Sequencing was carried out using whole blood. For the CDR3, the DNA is TGTGCCAGCTCAACCGACAGTATGAACACTGAAGCTTTCTTT. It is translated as CASSTDSMNTEAFF. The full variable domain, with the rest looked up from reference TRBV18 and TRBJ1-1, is NAGVMQNPRHLVRRRGQEARLRCSPMKGHSHVYWYRQLPEEGLKFMVYLQKENIIDESGMPKERFSAEFPKEGPSILRIQQVVRGDSAAYFCASSTDSMNTEAFFGQGTRLTVV.